These 16 T cell receptor beta chains originate from one sample sequenced in a study of shared clonotypes between healthy human individuals. Data came from immunoSEQ multiplex PCR; TCRdb stores just in-frame clones and leaves some out. The sample records under 600,000 clones, around 97% being singletons. Material for sequencing was naive CD4+ T cells sorted from blood. The subset here: CD45RA+ positively selected. The receptors were gathered from a woman aged 25 to 39 in good health.

The chain couples TRBV5-5 to TRBJ2-7; tentatively, D is TRBD1 or TRBD2 (6 bases each). The V gene lost 2 bases and the J gene lost 3 bases, with 21 bases spanning the gap. The CDR3 is 17 amino acids. CDR1 and CDR2 from the germline V gene are SGHKS and YYEKEE (reference sequence). The CDR3 loop is CASSFGGAGPQDYEQYF. CDR3 sequence (DNA): TGTGCCAGCAGCTTCGGGGGCGCGGGGCCTCAAGACTACGAGCAGTACTTC.

The chain is built from TRBV9 and TRBJ1-4; no clear D gene. The CDR3 has 14 residues. In germline, CDR1 is SGDLS, CDR2 YYNGEE. V lost 3 bases and J lost 7, with 13 bases in between. This chain's CDR3 is CASSAFPRSEKLFF. For the CDR3, the DNA is TGTGCCAGCAGCGCCTTCCCTAGGAGTGAAAAACTGTTTTTT.

The CDR3 reads CASSFGGRRAEAFF. DNA of the CDR3: TGTGCCAGCAGTTTTGGGGGGCGACGTGCTGAAGCTTTCTTT. V gene TRBV28 combines with J gene TRBJ1-1; D is perhaps TRBD1 (6 bases). V lost 3 bases and J lost 6, with 14 bases in between. This CDR3 comprises 14 residues. The germline gives CDR1 MDHEN, CDR2 SYDVKM.

The V gene is TRBV7-9, the J gene TRBJ1-2, with D perhaps TRBD1 (5 bases). CDR1 is SEHNR, CDR2 FQNEAQ, per germline (reference sequence). V gave up 6 bases and J gave up 3 bases, with 14 bases separating them. The CDR3 runs 14 residues. Written as DNA, the CDR3 is TGTGCCAGCAGTTGGGGGGAGACACACTATGGCTACACCTTC. It encodes CASSWGETHYGYTF.

This clone was observed a single time. The chain uses TRBV5-4 and TRBJ1-1; D not certain. Germline values: CDR1 SGHNT, CDR2 YYREEE (reference sequence). This CDR3 is 15 amino acids long. Trimming pared 0 bases from V and 7 bases from J, leaving 16 bases between. Here the CDR3 reads CASSLEVRQTHEAFF. The CDR3 nucleotides are TGTGCCAGCAGCTTGGAGGTTCGGCAGACCCATGAAGCTTTCTTT.

V and J are TRBV5-1 and TRBJ2-7; TRBD1 is a possible D gene (6 bases). The CDR3 is made up of 13 amino acids. Germline V gives CDR1 SGHRS, CDR2 YFSETQ. The V end was cut by 7 bases, the J end by 2 bases, with 13 bases between. Here the CDR3 DNA reads TGCGCCAGCGCTCCAGGACAGACCTACGAGCAGTACTTC. Amino acids: CASAPGQTYEQYF.

The rearrangement uses TRBV6-4 and TRBJ2-3; tentative D call: TRBD2 (6 bases). Germline values: CDR1 MRHNA, CDR2 SNTAGT. Trimming cost V 0 bases and J 4 bases, with 14 bases left between them. The CDR3 is 16 residues long. This CDR3 reads CASSDSSSGRPDTQYF. The CDR3 DNA follows: TGTGCCAGCAGTGACTCTTCGAGTGGGAGGCCAGATACGCAGTATTTT.

This chain uses TRBV28 with TRBJ1-2; D is ambiguous. In germline, CDR1 is MDHEN, CDR2 SYDVKM. The CDR3 has 14 residues. The germline V and J ends were trimmed by 9 bases and 1 base, with 15 bases remaining between them. CDR3 loop: CASNRRFLNYGYTF. The CDR3 DNA sequence: TGTGCCAGTAATAGGAGATTTCTTAACTATGGCTACACCTTC.

This sequence joins TRBV5-1 and TRBJ2-3; the match to TRBD2 covers 10 bases. Germline V lookup: CDR1 SGHRS, CDR2 YFSETQ. The V gene end was trimmed by 1 base and the J gene end by 1 base; junction bases not matched to a gene: 0. The CDR3 sequence is 15 residues long. Here the CDR3 reads CASSLTSGGTDTQYF. CDR3 coding DNA: TGCGCCAGCAGCTTGACTAGCGGGGGCACAGATACGCAGTATTTT.

The chain uses TRBV6-1 and TRBJ2-1, with 11 bases aligning to TRBD2. Germline V CDR1 and CDR2: MNHNS, SASEGT. V lost 0 bases, J lost 10 bases, and 5 bases stayed unmatched. This CDR3 is 15 amino acids long. CDR3 residues: CASSEAGLAGGEQFF. For the CDR3, the DNA is TGTGCCAGCAGTGAAGCAGGGCTAGCGGGAGGCGAGCAGTTCTTC.

In this sample, this clone turned up once. The J gene is TRBJ2-1, the V gene TRBV6-1; 11 nucleotides match TRBD2. With V trimmed by 5 bases and J by 9 bases, 9 bases remained unmatched. The CDR3 contains 15 residues. Per the germline V gene, CDR1 is MNHNS and CDR2 is SASEGT. For the CDR3, the DNA is TGTGCCAGCAGTAATAGCGGGAGGGAGGTGGGTGAGCAGTTCTTC. As protein: CASSNSGREVGEQFF.

The chain recombines TRBV29-1 with TRBJ2-1; D is undetermined. Trimming stripped 1 base from V and 5 bases from J, with 6 bases between. The CDR3 is made up of 12 amino acids. Germline CDR1 is SQVTM and CDR2 is ANQGSEA. CDR3 coding DNA: TGCAGCGTTGAAGTGTACGACAATGAGCAGTTCTTC. Its translation: CSVEVYDNEQFF.

Of note for this clone: Other DNA sequences in this specimen translate into the identical CDR3. V and J are TRBV5-1 and TRBJ2-7; 9 positions agree with TRBD2. This CDR3 contains 14 residues. The V gene's germline CDR1 is SGHRS and CDR2 YFSETQ. The trim removed 2 bases at V and 0 bases at J, leaving 0 bases unmatched. In nucleotides, the CDR3 is TGCGCCAGCAGCTTTAGCGGGAGCTCCTACGAGCAGTACTTC. Its protein is CASSFSGSSYEQYF.

The chain employs TRBV19 and TRBJ2-1, with D hard to call. The germline V gene has CDR1 LNHDA and CDR2 SQIVND (reference sequence). The CDR3 has 14 amino acids. V lost 8 bases, J lost 0 bases, and 11 bases lay in between. CDR3: CASARISSYNEQFF. The CDR3 DNA reads as TGTGCCAGTGCCAGAATTAGCTCCTACAATGAGCAGTTCTTC.

The chain combines TRBV6-1 with TRBJ1-3; 7 nucleotides agree with TRBD1. The trim removed 8 bases at V and 3 bases at J, leaving 7 bases unmatched. CDR1 MNHNS and CDR2 SASEGT come from the germline V gene. CDR3 length equals 14 residues. In DNA form, the CDR3 reads TGTGCCAGCTACCGACAGGGCTTTGGAAACACCATATATTTT. Translation: CASYRQGFGNTIYF.

The CDR3 reads CASTSRGGPYGYTF. In DNA, the CDR3 is TGTGCCAGCACCTCACGGGGGGGACCATATGGCTACACCTTC. The rearrangement uses TRBV27 and TRBJ1-2; D is perhaps TRBD1 (5 bases). Per germline, CDR1 MNHEY and CDR2 SMNVEV (reference sequence). This CDR3 has 14 residues. Deletions cut 7 bases from V and 5 bases from J, with 17 bases between.